The 15 T cell receptor beta chains reported below all come from one sample, sequenced in a study of cytomegalovirus exposure and HLA in healthy donors. PCR primers comprised 60 Vbeta and 13 Jbeta primers. Sequenced by immunoSEQ multiplex PCR; TCRdb stores in-frame clones only, minus some. The sample holds 110,000 to 150,000 clones, approximately 82% seen once. The sample consisted of PBMCs. These receptors all come from an older woman in good health and CMV-seropositive.

This chain uses TRBV7-2 with TRBJ2-7; 13 bases agree with TRBD2. The CDR3 sequence is 15 residues long. With 5 bases clipped from V and 4 bases from J, the junction kept 5 bases outside the gene matches. Germline lookup yields CDR1 SGHTA and CDR2 FQGNSA. The CDR3 loop reads CASSRKTSGRYEQYF. The CDR3 DNA reads TGTGCCAGCAGCCGCAAGACTAGCGGGAGGTACGAGCAGTACTTC. Looking up the rest from reference TRBV7-2 and TRBJ2-7 gives the full variable domain: GAGVSQSPSNKVTEKGKDVELRCDPISGHTALYWYRQSLGQGLEFLIYFQGNSAPDKSGLPSDRFSAERTGGSVSTLTIQRTQQEDSAVYLCASSRKTSGRYEQYFGPGTRLTVT.

The genes are TRBV4-3 and TRBJ2-2; D call uncertain. The CDR3 runs to 14 residues. Germline-derived CDR1 and CDR2 are LGHNA and YSLEER. V gave up 2 bases and J gave up 4 bases, with 8 bases separating them. In DNA, the CDR3 is TGCGCCAGCAGCCAATTGTCAGGCACCGGGGAGCTGTTTTTT. This gives the protein CASSQLSGTGELFF.

The chain links TRBV28 to TRBJ1-1; TRBD1 is a possible D gene (6 bases). The V end was cut by 6 bases, the J end by 7 bases, with 15 bases between. The CDR3 extends over 13 amino acids. Germline CDR1 MDHEN, CDR2 SYDVKM. The CDR3, as DNA: TGTGCCAGCAGCCAGACCACGGACAGTGAAGCTTTCTTT. Amino acid sequence: CASSQTTDSEAFF. The full variable domain, rest sourced from reference TRBV28 and TRBJ1-1, is DVKVTQSSRYLVKRTGEKVFLECVQDMDHENMFWYRQDPGLGLRLIYFSYDVKMKEKGDIPEGYSVSREKKERFSLILESASTNQTSMYLCASSQTTDSEAFFGQGTRLTVV.

The V gene is TRBV7-2, the J gene TRBJ1-5; no definite D call. CDR1 is SGHTA and CDR2 is FQGNSA in the germline V gene. Trimming removed 1 base from V and 7 bases from J, with 14 bases in between. This CDR3 is built from 15 residues. CDR3 in amino acids: CASSLGGFDVQPQHF. The CDR3 nucleotides are TGTGCCAGCAGCTTAGGAGGGTTTGATGTCCAGCCCCAGCATTTT. The whole variable domain, filled in from reference TRBV7-2 and TRBJ1-5, reads GAGVSQSPSNKVTEKGKDVELRCDPISGHTALYWYRQSLGQGLEFLIYFQGNSAPDKSGLPSDRFSAERTGGSVSTLTIQRTQQEDSAVYLCASSLGGFDVQPQHFGDGTRLSIL.

The V call is TRBV28, the J call TRBJ2-5; no firm D call. V lost 4 bases and J 5 bases, leaving 14 bases between the germline ends. Germline CDR1 MDHEN, CDR2 SYDVKM. The CDR3 has 14 residues. The CDR3 nucleotides read TGTGCCAGCAGTTCGACAACCCTCCGGGAGACCCAGTACTTC. This gives the protein CASSSTTLRETQYF. The variable domain in full, with the rest retrieved from reference TRBV28 and TRBJ2-5, is DVKVTQSSRYLVKRTGEKVFLECVQDMDHENMFWYRQDPGLGLRLIYFSYDVKMKEKGDIPEGYSVSREKKERFSLILESASTNQTSMYLCASSSTTLRETQYFGPGTRLLVL.

V is TRBV19 and J is TRBJ2-5, with unresolved D. CDR3 size: 13 residues. CDR1 and CDR2 (germline): LNHDA, SQIVND (reference sequence). V lost 8 bases and J lost 0, with 10 bases in between. CDR3 protein: CASRSQNQETQYF. As DNA, the CDR3 is TGTGCCAGTCGATCTCAGAACCAAGAGACCCAGTACTTC.

This rearrangement joins TRBV7-2 to TRBJ1-2, with 12 bases lining up with TRBD1. The CDR3 has 15 amino acids. Per germline, CDR1 SGHTA and CDR2 FQGNSA. Unmatched junction bases numbered 10, after V lost 9 bases and J lost 5 bases. CDR3 bases: TGTGCCAGTACCAAGGGGACAGGGGGCGCGTATGGCTACACCTTC. Translation gives CASTKGTGGAYGYTF. The full variable domain, in which reference TRBV7-2 and TRBJ1-2 provide the parts outside the CDR3, is GAGVSQSPSNKVTEKGKDVELRCDPISGHTALYWYRQSLGQGLEFLIYFQGNSAPDKSGLPSDRFSAERTGGSVSTLTIQRTQQEDSAVYLCASTKGTGGAYGYTFGSGTRLTVV.

This chain uses TRBV2 with TRBJ2-1; 7 positions match TRBD2. J was trimmed by 8 bases and V by 5 bases; bases with no gene match: 3. Germline-derived CDR1 and CDR2 are SNHLY and FYNNEI. The CDR3 sequence is 12 residues long. CDR3: CASSRRGDEQFF. In DNA, the CDR3 is TGTGCCAGCAGTAGACGGGGGGATGAGCAGTTCTTC.

This clone was counted a single time. The J gene is TRBJ2-1, the V gene TRBV28; TRBD2 aligns across 8 bases. V was clipped by 6 bases and J by 7 bases; unmatched bases: 8. CDR1 and CDR2 from the germline V gene are MDHEN and SYDVKM. The CDR3 runs to 14 residues. The DNA of the CDR3 is TGTGCCAGCAGGGCGGGAGGTGCGTATAATGAGCAGTTCTTC. It is translated as CASRAGGAYNEQFF.

The chain uses TRBV4-2 and TRBJ2-3, with D perhaps matching TRBD1 (7 bases). The germline V gene has CDR1 LGHNA and CDR2 YNFKEQ. The CDR3 extends over 13 amino acids. The V gene lost 2 bases and the J gene lost 6 bases, with 9 bases spanning the gap. CDR3 residues: CASSQSGGDTQYF. CDR3 bases: TGTGCCAGCAGCCAATCAGGGGGGGATACGCAGTATTTT.

The V gene is TRBV10-1, the J gene TRBJ2-5; D is uncertain. V lost 11 bases, J lost 0 bases, and 13 bases lay in between. The CDR3 runs to 13 residues. Germline lookup yields CDR1 WNHNN and CDR2 SYGVQD (reference sequence). CDR3 sequence: CAPPLEYQETQYF. DNA of the CDR3: TGCGCCCCCCCCCTAGAGTACCAAGAGACCCAGTACTTC.

This sequence joins TRBV4-3 and TRBJ2-1; TRBD1 matches at 7 bases. Germline CDR1 LGHNA, CDR2 YSLEER. This CDR3 has 16 residues. V dropped 0 bases and J dropped 1; count of bases not matched to a gene: 3. CDR3 residues: CASSQEIQGSYNEQFF. As DNA, the CDR3 is TGCGCCAGCAGCCAAGAAATACAGGGGTCCTACAATGAGCAGTTCTTC.

The CDR3 loop reads CASSHMSRETQYF. The CDR3 bases are TGTGCCAGCAGCCACATGTCTCGAGAGACCCAGTACTTC. The chain links TRBV5-6 to TRBJ2-5; D is ambiguous. Germline lookup yields CDR1 SGHDT and CDR2 YYEEEE. The CDR3 is 13 amino acids. The V and J ends lost 4 bases and 4 bases respectively, with 11 bases between them.

This sequence joins TRBV19 and TRBJ2-5; tentatively, D is TRBD1 (5 bases). Germline-derived CDR1 and CDR2 are LNHDA and SQIVND (reference sequence). The CDR3 is made up of 14 amino acids. The ends were cut back, 2 bases at V and 8 bases at J, with 15 bases in the middle. The CDR3 DNA sequence: TGTGCCAGTAGTATAAATTCAGGGTTGGAAACCCAGTACTTC. Residues: CASSINSGLETQYF.

The chain combines TRBV11-3 with TRBJ2-3; 8 nucleotides match TRBD1. Trimming removed 4 bases from V and 1 base from J; junction bases left unmatched: 10. In germline, CDR1 is SGHNT, CDR2 YENEEA. The CDR3 is 17 residues long. CDR3: CASSSNRDRLGTDTQYF. In nucleotides, the CDR3 is TGTGCCAGCAGCTCAAACCGGGACAGGCTGGGCACAGATACGCAGTATTTT.